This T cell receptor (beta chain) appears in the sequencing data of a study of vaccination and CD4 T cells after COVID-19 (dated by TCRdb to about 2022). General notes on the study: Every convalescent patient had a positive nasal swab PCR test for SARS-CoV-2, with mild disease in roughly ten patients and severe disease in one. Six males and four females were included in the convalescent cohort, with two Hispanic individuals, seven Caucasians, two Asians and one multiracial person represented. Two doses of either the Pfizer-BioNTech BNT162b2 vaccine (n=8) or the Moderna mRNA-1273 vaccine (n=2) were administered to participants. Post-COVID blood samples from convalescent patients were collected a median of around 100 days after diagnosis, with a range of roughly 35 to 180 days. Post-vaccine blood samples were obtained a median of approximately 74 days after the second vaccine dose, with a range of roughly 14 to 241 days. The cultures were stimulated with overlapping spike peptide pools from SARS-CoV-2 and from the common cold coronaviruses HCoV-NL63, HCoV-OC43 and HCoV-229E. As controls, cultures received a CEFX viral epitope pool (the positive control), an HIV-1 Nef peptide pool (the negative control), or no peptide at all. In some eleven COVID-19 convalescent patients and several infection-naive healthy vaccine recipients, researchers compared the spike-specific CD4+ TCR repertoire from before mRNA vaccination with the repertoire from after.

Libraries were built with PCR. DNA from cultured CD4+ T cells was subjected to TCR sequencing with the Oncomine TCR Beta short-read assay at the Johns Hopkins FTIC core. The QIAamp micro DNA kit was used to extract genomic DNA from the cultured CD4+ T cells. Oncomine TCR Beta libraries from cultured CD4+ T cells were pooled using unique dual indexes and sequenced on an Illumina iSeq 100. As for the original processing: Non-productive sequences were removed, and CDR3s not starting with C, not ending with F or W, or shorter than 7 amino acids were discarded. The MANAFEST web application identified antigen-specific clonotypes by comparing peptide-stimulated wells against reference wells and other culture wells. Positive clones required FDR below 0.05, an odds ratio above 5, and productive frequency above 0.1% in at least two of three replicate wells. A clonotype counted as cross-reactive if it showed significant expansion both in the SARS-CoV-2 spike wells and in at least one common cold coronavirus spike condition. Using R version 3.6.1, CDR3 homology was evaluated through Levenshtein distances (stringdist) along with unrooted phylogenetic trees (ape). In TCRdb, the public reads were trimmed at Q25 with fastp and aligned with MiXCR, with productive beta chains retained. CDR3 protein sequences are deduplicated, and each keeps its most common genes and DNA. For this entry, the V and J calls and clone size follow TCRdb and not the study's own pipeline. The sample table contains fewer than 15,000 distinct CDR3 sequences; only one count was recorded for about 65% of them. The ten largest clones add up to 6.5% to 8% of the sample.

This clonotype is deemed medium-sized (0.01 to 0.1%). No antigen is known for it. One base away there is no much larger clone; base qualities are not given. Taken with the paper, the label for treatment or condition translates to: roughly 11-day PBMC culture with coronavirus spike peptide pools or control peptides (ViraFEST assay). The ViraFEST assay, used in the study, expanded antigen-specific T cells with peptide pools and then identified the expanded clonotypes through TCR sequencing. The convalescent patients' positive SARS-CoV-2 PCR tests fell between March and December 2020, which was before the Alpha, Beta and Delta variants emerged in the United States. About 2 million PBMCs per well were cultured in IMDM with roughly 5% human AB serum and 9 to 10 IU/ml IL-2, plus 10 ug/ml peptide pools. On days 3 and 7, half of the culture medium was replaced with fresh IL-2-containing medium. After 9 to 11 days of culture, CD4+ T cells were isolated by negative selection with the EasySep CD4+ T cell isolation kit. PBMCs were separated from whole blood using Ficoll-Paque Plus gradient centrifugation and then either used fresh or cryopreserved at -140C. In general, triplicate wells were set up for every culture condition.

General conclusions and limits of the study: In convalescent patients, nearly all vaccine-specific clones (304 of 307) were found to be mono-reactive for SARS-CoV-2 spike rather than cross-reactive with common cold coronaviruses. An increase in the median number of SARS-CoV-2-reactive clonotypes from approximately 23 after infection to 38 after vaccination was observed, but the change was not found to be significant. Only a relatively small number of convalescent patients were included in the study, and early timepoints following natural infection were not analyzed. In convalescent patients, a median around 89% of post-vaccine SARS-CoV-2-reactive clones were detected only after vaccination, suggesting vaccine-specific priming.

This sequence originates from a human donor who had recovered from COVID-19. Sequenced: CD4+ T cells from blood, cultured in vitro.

The base sequence is TGTGCCAGCAACAGGGGTTCAGGCCAGCCCCAGCATTTT. This sequence encodes CASNRGSGQPQHF. The rearrangement combines TRBV2 with TRBJ1-5, and TRBD1 matches 7 of the central bases. The germline V gene encodes CDR1 SNHLY and CDR2 FYNNEI. Its CDR3 holds 13 amino acids, cysteine through phenylalanine. Only the CDR3 DNA is retained, 39 bases long and in frame from the first base. Germline trimming amounts to 7 bases on V and 7 bases on J, with 7 as the count of junction bases outside the gene matches.